The present T cell receptor beta chain was sequenced within a study of T cells in Graves' hyperthyroidism and ophthalmopathy. Authors of the study amplified TCR beta CDR3 regions from RNA transcripts. The TCR CDR3 first-round RT-PCR relied on the HTBI primer set. TCRdb ran MiXCR on the multiplex PCR reads and lists one entry per CDR3 protein. The sample includes around 280,000 distinct CDR3 sequences, roughly an eighth seen only once; the top ten take 7.9%. Germline V gene data show CDR1 as LGHDT and CDR2 as YNNKEL (reference sequence). V was trimmed by 3 bases and J by 0 bases, leaving 9 bases between them. The CDR3 is 15 residues long. This clonotype was seen repeatedly, ten times or more. Its antigen is undetermined. The study's findings and limits: Most clonotypes that expanded in the thyroid above 0.001 also showed up in blood. With a median lead of about 6.9 months before onset, the model predicted ophthalmopathy.

Sequenced input: blood. This sequence was found in a woman in her thirties or forties with Graves' hyperthyroidism. The V and J genes are TRBV3-1 and TRBJ1-3, with D possibly TRBD1 on 6 matching bases. Written as DNA, the CDR3 is TGTGCCAGCAGCCAGGACAGTTTCTCTGGAAACACCATATATTTT. Amino acids: CASSQDSFSGNTIYF.